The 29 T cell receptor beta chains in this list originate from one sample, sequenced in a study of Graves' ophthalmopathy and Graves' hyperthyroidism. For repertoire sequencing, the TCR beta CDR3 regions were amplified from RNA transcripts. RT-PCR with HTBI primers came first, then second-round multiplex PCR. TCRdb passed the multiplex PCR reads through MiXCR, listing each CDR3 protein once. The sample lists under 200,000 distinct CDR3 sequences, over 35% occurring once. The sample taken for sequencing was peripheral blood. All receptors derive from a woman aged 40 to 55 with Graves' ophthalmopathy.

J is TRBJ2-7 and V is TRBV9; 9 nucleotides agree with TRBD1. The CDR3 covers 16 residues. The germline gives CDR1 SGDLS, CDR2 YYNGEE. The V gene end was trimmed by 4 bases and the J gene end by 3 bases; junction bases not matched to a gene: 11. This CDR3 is CASSLGTGRTYYEQYF. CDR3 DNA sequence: TGTGCCAGCAGCCTCGGGACAGGGCGGACCTACTACGAGCAGTACTTC.

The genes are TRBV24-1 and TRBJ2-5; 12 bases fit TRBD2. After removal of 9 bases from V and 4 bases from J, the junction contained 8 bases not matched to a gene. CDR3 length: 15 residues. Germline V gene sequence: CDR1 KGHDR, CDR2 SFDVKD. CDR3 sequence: CATGKTSGSSETQYF. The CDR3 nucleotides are TGTGCCACCGGCAAGACTAGCGGGAGTTCAGAGACCCAGTACTTC.

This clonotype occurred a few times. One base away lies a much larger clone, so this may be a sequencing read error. CDR3 DNA sequence: TGTGCCAGCAGCTTAGGCGGGACAGGGGTCTACGAGCAGTACTTC. The encoded protein is CASSLGGTGVYEQYF. The chain has TRBV7-9 and TRBJ2-7; 10 bases fit TRBD1. V trimming: 1 base; J trimming: 3 bases; junction bases outside the gene matches: 3. Germline V gives CDR1 SEHNR, CDR2 FQNEAQ (reference sequence). This CDR3 is built from 15 residues.

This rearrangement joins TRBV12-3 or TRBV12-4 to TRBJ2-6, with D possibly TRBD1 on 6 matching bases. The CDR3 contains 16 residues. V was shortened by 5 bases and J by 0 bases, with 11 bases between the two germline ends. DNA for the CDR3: TGTGCCAGCAGTAGGACAGTTACCTCTGGGGCCAACGTCCTGACTTTC. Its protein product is CASSRTVTSGANVLTF.

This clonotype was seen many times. The CDR3: CASSPAMGRSFF. The DNA for the CDR3 is TGCGCCAGCAGCCCAGCCATGGGCCGGTCTTTCTTT. The V gene is TRBV10-1, the J gene TRBJ1-1; D gene unclear. The CDR3 has 12 amino acids. Deletions cut 6 bases from V and 12 bases from J, with 17 bases between. Looked up from germline, CDR1 is WNHNN and CDR2 is SYGVQD (reference sequence).

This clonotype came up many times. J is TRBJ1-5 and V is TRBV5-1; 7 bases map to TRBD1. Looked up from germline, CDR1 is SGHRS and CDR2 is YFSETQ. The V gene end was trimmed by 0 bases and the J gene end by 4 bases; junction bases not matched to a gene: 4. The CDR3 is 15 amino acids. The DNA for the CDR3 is TGCGCCAGCAGCTTGGGACAGGGAATAAATCAGCCCCAGCATTTT. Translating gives CASSLGQGINQPQHF.

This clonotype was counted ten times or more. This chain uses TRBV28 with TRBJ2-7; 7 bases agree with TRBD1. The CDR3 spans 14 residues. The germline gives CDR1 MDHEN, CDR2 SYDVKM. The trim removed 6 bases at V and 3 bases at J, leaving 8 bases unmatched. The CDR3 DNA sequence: TGTGCCAGCAGAGGACTTTGGGACAGCTACGAGCAGTACTTC. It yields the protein CASRGLWDSYEQYF.

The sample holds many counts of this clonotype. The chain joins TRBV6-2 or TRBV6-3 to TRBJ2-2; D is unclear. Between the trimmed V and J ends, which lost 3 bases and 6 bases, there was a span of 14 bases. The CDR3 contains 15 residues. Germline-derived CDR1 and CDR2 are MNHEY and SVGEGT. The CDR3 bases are TGTGCCAGCAGTTATTTAGGAGCAGTTTCCGGGGAGCTGTTTTTT. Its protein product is CASSYLGAVSGELFF.

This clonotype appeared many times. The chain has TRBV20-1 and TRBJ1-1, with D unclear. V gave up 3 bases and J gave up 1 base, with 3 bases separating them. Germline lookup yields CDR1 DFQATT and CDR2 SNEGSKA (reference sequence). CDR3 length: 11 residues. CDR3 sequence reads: CSARENTEAFF. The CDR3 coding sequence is TGCAGTGCTAGGGAGAACACTGAAGCTTTCTTT.

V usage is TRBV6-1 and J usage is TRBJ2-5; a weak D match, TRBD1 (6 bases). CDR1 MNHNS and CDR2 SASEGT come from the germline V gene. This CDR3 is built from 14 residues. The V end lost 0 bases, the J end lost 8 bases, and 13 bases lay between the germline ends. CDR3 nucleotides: TGTGCCAGCAGTGAAGCCGGGACACGTGGAACCCAGTACTTC. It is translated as CASSEAGTRGTQYF.

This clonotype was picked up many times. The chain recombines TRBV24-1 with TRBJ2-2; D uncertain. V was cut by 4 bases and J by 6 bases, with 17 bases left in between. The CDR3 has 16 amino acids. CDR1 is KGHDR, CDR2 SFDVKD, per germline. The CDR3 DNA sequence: TGTGCCACCAGTGACATCGAGGCGGCGTCCGCCGGGGAGCTGTTTTTT. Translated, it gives CATSDIEAASAGELFF.

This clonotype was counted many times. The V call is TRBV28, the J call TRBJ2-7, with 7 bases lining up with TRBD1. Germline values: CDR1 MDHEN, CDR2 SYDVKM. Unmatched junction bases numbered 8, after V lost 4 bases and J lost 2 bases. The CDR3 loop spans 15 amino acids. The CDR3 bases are TGTGCCAGCAGTTGGACACGGGACAGCCCCTACGAGCAGTACTTC. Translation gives CASSWTRDSPYEQYF.

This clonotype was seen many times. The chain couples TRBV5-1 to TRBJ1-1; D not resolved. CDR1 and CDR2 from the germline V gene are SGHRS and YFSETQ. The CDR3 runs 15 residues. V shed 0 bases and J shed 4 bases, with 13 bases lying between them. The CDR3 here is CASSLGSGSVTEAFF. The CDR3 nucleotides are TGCGCCAGCAGCTTGGGTTCAGGCTCGGTCACTGAAGCTTTCTTT.

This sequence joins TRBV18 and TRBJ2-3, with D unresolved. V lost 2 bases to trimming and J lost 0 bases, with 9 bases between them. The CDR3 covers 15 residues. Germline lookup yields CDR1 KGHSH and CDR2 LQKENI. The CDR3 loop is CASSPMRESTDTQYF. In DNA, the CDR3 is TGTGCCAGCTCACCAATGCGAGAAAGCACAGATACGCAGTATTTT.

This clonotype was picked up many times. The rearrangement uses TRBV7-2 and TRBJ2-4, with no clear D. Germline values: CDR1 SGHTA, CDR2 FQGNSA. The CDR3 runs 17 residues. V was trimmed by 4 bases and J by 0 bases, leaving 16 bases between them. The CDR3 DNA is TGTGCCAGCAGCTGGGTAGCAGGAGTCCTAGCCAAAAACATTCAGTACTTC. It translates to CASSWVAGVLAKNIQYF.

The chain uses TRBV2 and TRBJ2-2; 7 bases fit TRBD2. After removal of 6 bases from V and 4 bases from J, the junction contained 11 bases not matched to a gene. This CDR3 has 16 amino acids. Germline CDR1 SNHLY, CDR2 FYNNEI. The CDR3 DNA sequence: TGTGCCAGCAGCGGAGGGCGGGAGAGGTTCACCGGGGAGCTGTTTTTT. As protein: CASSGGRERFTGELFF.

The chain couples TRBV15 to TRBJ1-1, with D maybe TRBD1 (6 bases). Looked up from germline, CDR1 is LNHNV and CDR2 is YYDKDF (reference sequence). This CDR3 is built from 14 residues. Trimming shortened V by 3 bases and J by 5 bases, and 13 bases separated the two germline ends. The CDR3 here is CATSSSGESTEAFF. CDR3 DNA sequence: TGTGCCACCAGCAGTTCAGGGGAAAGTACTGAAGCTTTCTTT. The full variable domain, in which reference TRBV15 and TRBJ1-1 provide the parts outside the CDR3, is DAMVIQNPRYQVTQFGKPVTLSCSQTLNHNVMYWYQQKSSQAPKLLFHYYDKDFNNEADTPDNFQSRRPNTSFCFLDIRSPGLGDTAMYLCATSSSGESTEAFFGQGTRLTVV.

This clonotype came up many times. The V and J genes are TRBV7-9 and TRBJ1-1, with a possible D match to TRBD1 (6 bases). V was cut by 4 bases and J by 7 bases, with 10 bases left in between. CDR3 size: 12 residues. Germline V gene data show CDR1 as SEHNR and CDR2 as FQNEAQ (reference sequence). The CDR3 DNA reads TGTGCCAGCAGCTCATACAGGGTTGAAGCTTTCTTT. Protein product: CASSSYRVEAFF. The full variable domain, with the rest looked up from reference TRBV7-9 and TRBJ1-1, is DTGVSQNPRHKITKRGQNVTFRCDPISEHNRLYWYRQTLGQGPEFLTYFQNEAQLEKSRLLSDRFSAERPKGSFSTLEIQRTEQGDSAMYLCASSSYRVEAFFGQGTRLTVV.

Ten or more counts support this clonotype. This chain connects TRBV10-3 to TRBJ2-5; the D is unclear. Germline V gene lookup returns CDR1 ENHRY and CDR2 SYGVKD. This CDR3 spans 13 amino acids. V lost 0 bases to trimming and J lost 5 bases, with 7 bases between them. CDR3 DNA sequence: TGTGCCATCAGTGAGTCAGCCGGCGAGACCCAGTACTTC. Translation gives CAISESAGETQYF.

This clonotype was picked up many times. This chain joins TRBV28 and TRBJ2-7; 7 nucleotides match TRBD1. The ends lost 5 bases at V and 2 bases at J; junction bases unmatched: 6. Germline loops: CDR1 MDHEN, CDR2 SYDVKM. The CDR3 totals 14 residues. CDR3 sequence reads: CASSTTGVAYEQYF. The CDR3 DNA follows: TGTGCCAGCAGTACCACAGGGGTTGCCTACGAGCAGTACTTC.

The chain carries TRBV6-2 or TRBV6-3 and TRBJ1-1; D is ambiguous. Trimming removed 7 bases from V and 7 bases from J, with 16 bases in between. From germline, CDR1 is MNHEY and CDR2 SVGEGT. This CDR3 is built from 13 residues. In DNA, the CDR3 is TGTGCCAGCACCCTGCCGAAGGGAGGTGAAGCTTTCTTT. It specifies CASTLPKGGEAFF.

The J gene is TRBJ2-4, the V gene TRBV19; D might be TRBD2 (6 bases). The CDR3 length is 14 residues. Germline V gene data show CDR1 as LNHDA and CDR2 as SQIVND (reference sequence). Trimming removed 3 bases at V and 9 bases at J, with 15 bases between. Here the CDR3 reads CASSMGRPKGIQYF. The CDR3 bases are TGTGCCAGTAGTATGGGGAGGCCCAAGGGCATTCAGTACTTC.

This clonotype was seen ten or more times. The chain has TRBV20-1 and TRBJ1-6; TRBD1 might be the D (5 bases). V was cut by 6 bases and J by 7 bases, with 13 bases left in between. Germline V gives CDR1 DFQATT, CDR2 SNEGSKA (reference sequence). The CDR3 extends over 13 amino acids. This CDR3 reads CSARDGWNSPLHF. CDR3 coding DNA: TGCAGTGCGCGGGACGGTTGGAATTCACCCCTCCACTTT.

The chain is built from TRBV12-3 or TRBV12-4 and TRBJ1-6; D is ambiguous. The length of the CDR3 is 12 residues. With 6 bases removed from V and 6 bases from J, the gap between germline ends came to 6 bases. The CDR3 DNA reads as TGTGCCAGCAGACGGTCTAATTCACCCCTCCACTTT. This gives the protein CASRRSNSPLHF.

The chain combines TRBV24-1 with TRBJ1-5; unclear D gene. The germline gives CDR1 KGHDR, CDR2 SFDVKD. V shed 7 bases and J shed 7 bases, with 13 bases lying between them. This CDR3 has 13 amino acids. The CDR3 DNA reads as TGTGCCACCAGCGGAAGGACTCTACAGCCCCAGCATTTT. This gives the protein CATSGRTLQPQHF.

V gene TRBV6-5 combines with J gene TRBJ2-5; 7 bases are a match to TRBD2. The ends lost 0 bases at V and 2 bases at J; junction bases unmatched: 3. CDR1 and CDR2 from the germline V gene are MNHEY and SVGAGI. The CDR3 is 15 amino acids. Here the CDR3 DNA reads TGTGCCAGCAGTTACTCAGGACTAGGACAAGAGACCCAGTACTTC. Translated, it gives CASSYSGLGQETQYF.

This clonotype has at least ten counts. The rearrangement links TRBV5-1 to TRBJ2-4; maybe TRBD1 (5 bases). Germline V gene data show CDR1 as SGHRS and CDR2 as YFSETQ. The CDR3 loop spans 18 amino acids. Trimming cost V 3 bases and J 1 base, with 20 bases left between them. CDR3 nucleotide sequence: TGCGCCAGCAGCTCTGCCCTTTGGGGTGGGGCTGCCAAAAACATTCAGTACTTC. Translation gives CASSSALWGGAAKNIQYF. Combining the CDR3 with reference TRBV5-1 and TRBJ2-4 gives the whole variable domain KAGVTQTPRYLIKTRGQQVTLSCSPISGHRSVSWYQQTPGQGLQFLFEYFSETQRNKGNFPGRFSGRQFSNSRSEMNVSTLELGDSALYLCASSSALWGGAAKNIQYFGAGTRLSVL.

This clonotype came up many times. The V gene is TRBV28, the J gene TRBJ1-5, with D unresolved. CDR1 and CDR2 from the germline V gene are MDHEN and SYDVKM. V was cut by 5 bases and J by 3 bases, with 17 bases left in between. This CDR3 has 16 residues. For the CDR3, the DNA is TGTGCCAGCAGTAATGGAGGAGGGAGGGACAATCAGCCCCAGCATTTT. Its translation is CASSNGGGRDNQPQHF.

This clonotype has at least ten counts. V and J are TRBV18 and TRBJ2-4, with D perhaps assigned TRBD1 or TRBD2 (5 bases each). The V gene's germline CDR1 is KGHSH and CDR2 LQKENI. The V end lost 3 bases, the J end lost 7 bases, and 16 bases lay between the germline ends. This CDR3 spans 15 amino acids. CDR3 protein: CASSPTTGPLNIQYF. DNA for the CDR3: TGTGCCAGCTCACCCACGACGGGACCCTTGAACATTCAGTACTTC.